The TCR beta chain described here comes from a study of blood T cell repertoires in COVID-19. Sequencing was performed with immunoSEQ multiplex PCR; in TCRdb, only in-frame clones are kept and a portion is missing. The table includes about 280,000 clones, about 86% detected once. The length of the CDR3 is 14 residues. CDR1 SGHRS and CDR2 YFSETQ come from the germline V gene. V trimming: 4 bases; J trimming: 4 bases; junction bases outside the gene matches: 3. This chain connects TRBV5-1 to TRBJ2-7; 12 bases align to TRBD2. This TCR was recovered from a woman aged 30 to 39 who had recovered from COVID-19. The sample taken for sequencing was peripheral blood. The CDR3 DNA reads as TGCGCCAGCAGCCCGACTAGCGGGGGTTACGAGCAGTACTTC. Translation gives CASSPTSGGYEQYF. Combining the CDR3 with reference TRBV5-1 and TRBJ2-7 gives the whole variable domain KAGVTQTPRYLIKTRGQQVTLSCSPISGHRSVSWYQQTPGQGLQFLFEYFSETQRNKGNFPGRFSGRQFSNSRSEMNVSTLELGDSALYLCASSPTSGGYEQYFGPGTRLTVT.